Sequencing of this T cell receptor (beta chain) was carried out in a study of T-cell memory formation after mild COVID-19. Looking at the study overall: Largely, the TCR clusters proved donor specific. The study's findings and limits: The pre-infection memory compartment contained some responding clones, suggesting cross-reactive memory joined. The main location of contracting CD4+ clones was CM and EM, and that of contracting CD8+ clones was EMRA.

5'RACE with constant-segment primers built TCRalpha and TCRbeta cDNA libraries with UMIs. MiXCR, run by TCRdb on the 5' RACE reads, gives a single entry per CDR3 protein. The sample shows about 240,000 distinct CDR3 sequences, more than 8% of them seen only once. V dropped 1 base and J dropped 3 bases, with 8 bases sitting between them. CDR1 DFQATT and CDR2 SNEGSKA come from the germline V gene (reference sequence). This CDR3 has 13 amino acids. Regarding this clonotype: The target antigen is unknown.

What was sequenced was PBMCs or a T cell subset sorted from them (not recorded which). The chain recombines TRBV20-1 with TRBJ2-3, with D uncertain. This clonotype was sampled from a man between 18 and 35 years old who had mild COVID-19 (a few samples of this study predate the infection). Cell type and time point are not known. CDR3 nucleotide sequence: TGCAGTGCTAGAGCTAGAGGTACAGATACGCAGTATTTT. This sequence encodes CSARARGTDTQYF.